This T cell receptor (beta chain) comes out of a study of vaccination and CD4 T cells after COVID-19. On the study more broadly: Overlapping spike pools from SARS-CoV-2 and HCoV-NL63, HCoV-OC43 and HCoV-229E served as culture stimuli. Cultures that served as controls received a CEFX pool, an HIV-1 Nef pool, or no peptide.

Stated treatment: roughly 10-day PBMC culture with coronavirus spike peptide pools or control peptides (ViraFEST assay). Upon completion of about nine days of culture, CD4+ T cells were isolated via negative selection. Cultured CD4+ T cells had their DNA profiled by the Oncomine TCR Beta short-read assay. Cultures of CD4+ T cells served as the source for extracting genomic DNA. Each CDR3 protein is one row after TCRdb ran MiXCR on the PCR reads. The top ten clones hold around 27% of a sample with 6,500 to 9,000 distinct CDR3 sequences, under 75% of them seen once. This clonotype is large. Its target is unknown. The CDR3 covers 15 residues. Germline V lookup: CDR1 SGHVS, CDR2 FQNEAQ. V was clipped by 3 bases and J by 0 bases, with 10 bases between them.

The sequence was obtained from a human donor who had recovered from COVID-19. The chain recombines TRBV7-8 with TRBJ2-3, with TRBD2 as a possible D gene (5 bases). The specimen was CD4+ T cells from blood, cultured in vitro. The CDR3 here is CASSFGEISTDTQYF. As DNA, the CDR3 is TGTGCCAGCAGCTTTGGGGAGATCAGCACAGATACGCAGTATTTT.